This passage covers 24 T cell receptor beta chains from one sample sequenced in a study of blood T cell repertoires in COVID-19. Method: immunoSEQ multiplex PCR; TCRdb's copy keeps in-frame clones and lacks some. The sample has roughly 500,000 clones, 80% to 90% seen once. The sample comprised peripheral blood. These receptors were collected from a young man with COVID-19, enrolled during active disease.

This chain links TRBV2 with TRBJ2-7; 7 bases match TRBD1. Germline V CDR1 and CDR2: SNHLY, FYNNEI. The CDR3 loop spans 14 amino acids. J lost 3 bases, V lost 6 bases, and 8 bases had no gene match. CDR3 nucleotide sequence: TGTGCCAGCAGAAGGGACAGCGGAGGCTACGAGCAGTACTTC. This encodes CASRRDSGGYEQYF.

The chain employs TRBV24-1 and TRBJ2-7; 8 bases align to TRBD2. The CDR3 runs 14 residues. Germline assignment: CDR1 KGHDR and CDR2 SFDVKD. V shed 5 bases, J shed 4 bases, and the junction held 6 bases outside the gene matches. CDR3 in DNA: TGTGCCACCAGTGCGGGACTAGGAGGTTACGAGCAGTACTTC. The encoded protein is CATSAGLGGYEQYF.

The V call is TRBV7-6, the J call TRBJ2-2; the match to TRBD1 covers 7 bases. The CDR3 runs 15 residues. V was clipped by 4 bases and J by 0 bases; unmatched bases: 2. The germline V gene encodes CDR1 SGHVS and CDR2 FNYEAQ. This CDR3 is CASSSGTANTGELFF. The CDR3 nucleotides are TGTGCCAGCAGCTCCGGGACAGCGAACACCGGGGAGCTGTTTTTT.

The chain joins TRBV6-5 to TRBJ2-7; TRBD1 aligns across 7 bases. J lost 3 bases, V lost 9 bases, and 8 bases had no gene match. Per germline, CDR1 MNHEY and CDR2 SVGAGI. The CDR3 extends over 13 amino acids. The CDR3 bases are TGTGCCAGTGCCCGGGACAGTGACTACGAGCAGTACTTC. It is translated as CASARDSDYEQYF.

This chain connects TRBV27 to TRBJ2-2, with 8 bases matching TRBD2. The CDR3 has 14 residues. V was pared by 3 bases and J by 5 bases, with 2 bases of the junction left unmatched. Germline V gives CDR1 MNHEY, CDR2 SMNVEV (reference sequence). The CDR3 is CASSFGGGTGELFF. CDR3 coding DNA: TGTGCCAGCAGTTTTGGCGGGGGGACCGGGGAGCTGTTTTTT.

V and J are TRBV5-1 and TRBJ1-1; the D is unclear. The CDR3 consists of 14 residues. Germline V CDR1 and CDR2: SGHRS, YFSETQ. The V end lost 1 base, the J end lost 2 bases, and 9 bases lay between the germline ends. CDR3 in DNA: TGCGCCAGCAGCTTGCTGGGCATAAACACTGAAGCTTTCTTT. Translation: CASSLLGINTEAFF.

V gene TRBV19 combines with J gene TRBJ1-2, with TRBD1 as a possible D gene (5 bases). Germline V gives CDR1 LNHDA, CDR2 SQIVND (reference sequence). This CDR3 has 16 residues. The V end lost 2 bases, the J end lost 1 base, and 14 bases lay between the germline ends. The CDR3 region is CASSISGSSLNYGYTF. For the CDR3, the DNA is TGTGCCAGTAGTATATCAGGGTCCAGCCTTAACTATGGCTACACCTTC.

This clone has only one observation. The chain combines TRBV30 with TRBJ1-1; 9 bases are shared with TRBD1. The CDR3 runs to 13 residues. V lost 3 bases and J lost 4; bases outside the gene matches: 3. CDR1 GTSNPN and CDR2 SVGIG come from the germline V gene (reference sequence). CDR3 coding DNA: TGTGCCTGGAGACAGGGGGCGCCCACTGAAGCTTTCTTT. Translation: CAWRQGAPTEAFF.

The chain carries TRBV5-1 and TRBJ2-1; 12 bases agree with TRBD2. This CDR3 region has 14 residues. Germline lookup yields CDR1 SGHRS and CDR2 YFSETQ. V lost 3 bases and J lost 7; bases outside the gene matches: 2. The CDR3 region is CASSSGLAGNEQFF. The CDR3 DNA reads TGCGCCAGCAGCTCCGGACTAGCGGGGAATGAGCAGTTCTTC.

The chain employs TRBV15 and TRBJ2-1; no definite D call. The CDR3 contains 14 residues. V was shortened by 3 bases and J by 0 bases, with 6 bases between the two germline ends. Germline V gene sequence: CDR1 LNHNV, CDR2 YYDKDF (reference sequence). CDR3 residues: CATSSSSSYNEQFF. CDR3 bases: TGTGCCACCAGCAGCTCCAGCTCCTACAATGAGCAGTTCTTC.

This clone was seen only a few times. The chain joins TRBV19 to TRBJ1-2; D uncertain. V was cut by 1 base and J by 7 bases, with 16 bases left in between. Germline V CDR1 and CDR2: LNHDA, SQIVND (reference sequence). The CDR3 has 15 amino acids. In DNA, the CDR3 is TGTGCCAGTAGTATAGTTGGCAGAGAACGGGGTGGCTACACCTTC. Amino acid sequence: CASSIVGRERGGYTF.

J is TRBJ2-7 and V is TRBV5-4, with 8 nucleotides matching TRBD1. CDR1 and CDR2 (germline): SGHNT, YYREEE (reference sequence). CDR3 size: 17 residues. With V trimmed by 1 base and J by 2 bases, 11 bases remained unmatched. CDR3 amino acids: CASSLKVGDRPTYEQYF. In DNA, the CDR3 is TGTGCCAGCAGCTTGAAAGTAGGGGACAGGCCAACCTACGAGCAGTACTTC.

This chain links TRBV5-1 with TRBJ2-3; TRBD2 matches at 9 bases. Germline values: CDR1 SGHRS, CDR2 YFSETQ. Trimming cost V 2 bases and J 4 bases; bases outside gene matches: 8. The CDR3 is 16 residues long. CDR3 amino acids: CASSFEGGGAADTQYF. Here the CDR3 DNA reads TGCGCCAGCAGCTTCGAGGGCGGGGGGGCCGCAGATACGCAGTATTTT. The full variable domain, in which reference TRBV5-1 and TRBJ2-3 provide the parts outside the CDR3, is KAGVTQTPRYLIKTRGQQVTLSCSPISGHRSVSWYQQTPGQGLQFLFEYFSETQRNKGNFPGRFSGRQFSNSRSEMNVSTLELGDSALYLCASSFEGGGAADTQYFGPGTRLTVL.

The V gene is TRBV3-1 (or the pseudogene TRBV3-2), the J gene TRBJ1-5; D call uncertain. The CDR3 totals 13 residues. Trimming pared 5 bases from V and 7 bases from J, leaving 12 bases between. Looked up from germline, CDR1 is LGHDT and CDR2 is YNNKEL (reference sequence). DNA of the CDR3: TGTGCCAGCAGCTCCGGGAGGACCCAGCCCCAGCATTTT. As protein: CASSSGRTQPQHF.

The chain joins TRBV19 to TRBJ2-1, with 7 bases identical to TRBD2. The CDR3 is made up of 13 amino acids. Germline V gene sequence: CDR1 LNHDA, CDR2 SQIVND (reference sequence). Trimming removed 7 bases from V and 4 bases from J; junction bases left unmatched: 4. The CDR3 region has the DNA TGTGCCAGTACCGGCGGGGGATACAATGAGCAGTTCTTC. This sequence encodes CASTGGGYNEQFF.

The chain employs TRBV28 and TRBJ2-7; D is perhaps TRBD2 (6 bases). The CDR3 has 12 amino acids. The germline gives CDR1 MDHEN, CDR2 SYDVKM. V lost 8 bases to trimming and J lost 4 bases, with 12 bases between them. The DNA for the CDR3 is TGTGCCAGCGGAGCGGGTGTTTACGAGCAGTACTTC. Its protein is CASGAGVYEQYF.

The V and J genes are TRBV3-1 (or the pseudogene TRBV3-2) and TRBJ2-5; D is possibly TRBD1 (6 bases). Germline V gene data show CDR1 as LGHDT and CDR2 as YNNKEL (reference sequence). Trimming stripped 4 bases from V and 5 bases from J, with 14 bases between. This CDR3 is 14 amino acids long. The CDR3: CASSLLGGSETQYF. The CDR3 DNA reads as TGTGCCAGCAGCCTACTAGGGGGATCGGAGACCCAGTACTTC.

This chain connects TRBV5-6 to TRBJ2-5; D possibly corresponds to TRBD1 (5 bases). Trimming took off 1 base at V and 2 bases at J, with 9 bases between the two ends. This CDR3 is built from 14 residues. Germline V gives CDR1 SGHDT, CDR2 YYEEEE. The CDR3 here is CASSLRRGQETQYF. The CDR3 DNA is TGTGCCAGCAGCTTGAGAAGGGGACAAGAGACCCAGTACTTC.

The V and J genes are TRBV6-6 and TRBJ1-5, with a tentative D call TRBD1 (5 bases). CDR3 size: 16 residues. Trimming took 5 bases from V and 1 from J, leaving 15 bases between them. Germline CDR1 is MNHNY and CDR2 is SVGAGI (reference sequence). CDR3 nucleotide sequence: TGTGCCAGCAGTAAAGGAGTCGGGGGGAGCAATCAGCCCCAGCATTTT. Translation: CASSKGVGGSNQPQHF.

CDR3 coding DNA: TGTGCTAGCGGGGTGAAGAACACCGGGGAGCTGTTTTTT. It codes for CASGVKNTGELFF. This chain joins TRBV30 and TRBJ2-2, with 8 bases identical to TRBD2. Germline V gene sequence: CDR1 GTSNPN, CDR2 SVGIG (reference sequence). The CDR3 has 13 residues.

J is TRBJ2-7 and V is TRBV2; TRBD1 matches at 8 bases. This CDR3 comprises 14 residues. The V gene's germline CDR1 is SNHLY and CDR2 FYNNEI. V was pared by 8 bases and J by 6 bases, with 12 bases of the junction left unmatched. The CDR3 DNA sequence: TGTGCCAGCGAGTCTAGGACAGGGTTGGGCGAGCAGTACTTC. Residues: CASESRTGLGEQYF. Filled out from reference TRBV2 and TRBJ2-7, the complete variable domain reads EPEVTQTPSHQVTQMGQEVILRCVPISNHLYFYWYRQILGQKVEFLVSFYNNEISEKSEIFDDQFSVERPDGSNFTLKIRSTKLEDSAMYFCASESRTGLGEQYFGPGTRLTVT.

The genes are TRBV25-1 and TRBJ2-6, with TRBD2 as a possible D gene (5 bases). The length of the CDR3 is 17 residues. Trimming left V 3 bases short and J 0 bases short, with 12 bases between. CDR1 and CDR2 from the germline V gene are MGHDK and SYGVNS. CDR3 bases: TGTGCCAGCAGTGACGCGGGTAGTCTCTCTGGGGCCAACGTCCTGACTTTC. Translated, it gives CASSDAGSLSGANVLTF.

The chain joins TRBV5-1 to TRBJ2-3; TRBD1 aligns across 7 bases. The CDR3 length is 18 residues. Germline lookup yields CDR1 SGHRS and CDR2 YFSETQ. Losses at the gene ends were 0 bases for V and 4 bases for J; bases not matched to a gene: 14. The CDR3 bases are TGCGCCAGCAGCTTGGCCAAATCTGCGAGACAGGGCGCAGATACGCAGTATTTT. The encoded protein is CASSLAKSARQGADTQYF.

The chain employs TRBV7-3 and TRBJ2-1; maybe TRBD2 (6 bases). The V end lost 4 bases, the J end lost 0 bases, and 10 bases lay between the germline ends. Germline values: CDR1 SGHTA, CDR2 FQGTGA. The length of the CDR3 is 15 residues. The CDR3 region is CASSSSASSYNEQFF. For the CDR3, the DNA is TGTGCCAGCAGCTCTAGCGCGAGCTCCTACAATGAGCAGTTCTTC.